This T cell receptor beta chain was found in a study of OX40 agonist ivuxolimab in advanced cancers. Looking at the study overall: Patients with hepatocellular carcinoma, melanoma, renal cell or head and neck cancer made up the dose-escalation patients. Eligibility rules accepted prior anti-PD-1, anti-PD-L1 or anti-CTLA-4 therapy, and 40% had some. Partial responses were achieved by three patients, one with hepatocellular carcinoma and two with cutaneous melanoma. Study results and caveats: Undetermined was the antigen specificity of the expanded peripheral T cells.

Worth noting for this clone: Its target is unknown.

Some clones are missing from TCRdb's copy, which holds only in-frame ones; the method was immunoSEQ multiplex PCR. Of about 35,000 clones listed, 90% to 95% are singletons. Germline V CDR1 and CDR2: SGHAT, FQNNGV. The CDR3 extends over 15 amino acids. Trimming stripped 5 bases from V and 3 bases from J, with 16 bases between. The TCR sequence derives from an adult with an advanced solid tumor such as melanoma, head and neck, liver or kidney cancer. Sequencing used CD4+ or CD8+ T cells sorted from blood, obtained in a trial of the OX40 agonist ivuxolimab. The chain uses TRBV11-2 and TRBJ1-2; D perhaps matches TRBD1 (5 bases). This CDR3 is CASSGSGGGYYGYTF. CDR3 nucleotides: TGTGCCAGCAGCGGCAGTGGGGGGGGATACTATGGCTACACCTTC.